These 26 T cell receptor beta chains were all obtained from the same sample, sequenced in a study of OX40 agonist ivuxolimab in advanced cancers. Profiling relied on immunoSEQ multiplex PCR, and the TCRdb table lists in-frame clones only, not all of them. The table includes 50,000 to 75,000 clones, about 89% detected once. The sequenced sample was CD4+ or CD8+ T cells sorted from blood, obtained in a trial of the OX40 agonist ivuxolimab. The receptors were gathered from an adult with an advanced solid tumor such as melanoma, head and neck, liver or kidney cancer.

This clone was seen a few times. The gene calls are TRBV9 and TRBJ2-1; perhaps TRBD2 as D (6 bases). The CDR3 extends over 16 amino acids. V gave up 3 bases and J gave up 9 bases, with 22 bases separating them. CDR1 and CDR2 (germline): SGDLS, YYNGEE. The DNA of the CDR3 is TGTGCCAGCAGCGAACAAGGTGGGACTGGGATTATTGAGCAGTTCTTC. Protein: CASSEQGGTGIIEQFF.

This clone appeared once. J is TRBJ2-5 and V is TRBV7-9; D may be TRBD1 (5 bases). Germline lookup yields CDR1 SEHNR and CDR2 FQNEAQ (reference sequence). This CDR3 has 15 amino acids. The ends were cut back, 1 base at V and 3 bases at J, with 12 bases in the middle. The CDR3 region is CASSLGGIGEETQYF. The CDR3 region has the DNA TGTGCCAGCAGCTTAGGGGGTATAGGGGAAGAGACCCAGTACTTC.

The gene calls are TRBV18 and TRBJ1-2; 8 nucleotides match TRBD1. CDR1 is KGHSH and CDR2 is LQKENI in the germline V gene. J gave up 5 bases and V 4 bases, and 6 bases lay outside the gene matches. CDR3 length equals 14 residues. CDR3 nucleotide sequence: TGTGCCAGCTCACTAGGACAGGGAACATATGGCTACACCTTC. Protein: CASSLGQGTYGYTF.

This chain links TRBV13 with TRBJ2-2; 7 bases are shared with TRBD2. This CDR3 comprises 17 residues. V was clipped by 1 base and J by 4 bases; unmatched bases: 9. The V gene's germline CDR1 is PRHDT and CDR2 FYEKMQ (reference sequence). CDR3 in DNA: TGTGCCAGCAGCTTAGCTCCAGTGGGGGGGATCACCGGGGAGCTGTTTTTT. Translation: CASSLAPVGGITGELFF.

The chain joins TRBV6-5 to TRBJ2-7; D is unresolved. CDR3 length: 12 residues. V shed 10 bases and J shed 6 bases, with 16 bases lying between them. Germline assignment: CDR1 MNHEY and CDR2 SVGAGI. CDR3 DNA sequence: TGTGCCACCCGGTTGGGCCCCTTCGAGCAGTACTTC. Encoded protein: CATRLGPFEQYF.

The chain uses TRBV28 and TRBJ1-3; D ambiguous. Germline CDR1 is MDHEN and CDR2 is SYDVKM. This CDR3 is built from 14 residues. The germline V and J ends were trimmed by 7 bases and 4 bases, with 14 bases remaining between them. The chain's CDR3 is CASNPTQPGNTIYF. As DNA, the CDR3 is TGTGCCAGCAATCCGACCCAACCCGGAAACACCATATATTTT.

This chain uses TRBV5-1 with TRBJ1-3; D is unclear. The CDR3 has 13 residues. Trimming removed 6 bases at V and 0 bases at J, with 7 bases between. Looked up from germline, CDR1 is SGHRS and CDR2 is YFSETQ. Here the CDR3 reads CASIDPSGNTIYF. The CDR3 bases are TGCGCCAGCATAGACCCCTCTGGAAACACCATATATTTT. The whole variable domain, remainder taken from reference TRBV5-1 and TRBJ1-3, is KAGVTQTPRYLIKTRGQQVTLSCSPISGHRSVSWYQQTPGQGLQFLFEYFSETQRNKGNFPGRFSGRQFSNSRSEMNVSTLELGDSALYLCASIDPSGNTIYFGEGSWLTVV.

The V call is TRBV19, the J call TRBJ2-7; D perhaps matches TRBD1 (6 bases). The CDR3 sequence is 15 residues long. With 5 bases removed from V and 0 bases from J, the gap between germline ends came to 14 bases. The V gene's germline CDR1 is LNHDA and CDR2 SQIVND (reference sequence). The CDR3 protein is CASSLQGLSSYEQYF. In DNA form, the CDR3 reads TGTGCCAGTAGTCTCCAGGGGCTGAGCTCCTACGAGCAGTACTTC.

V gene TRBV6-6 combines with J gene TRBJ1-4, with D unclear. CDR1 MNHNY and CDR2 SVGAGI come from the germline V gene (reference sequence). With 0 bases removed from V and 5 bases from J, the gap between germline ends came to 7 bases. The CDR3 loop spans 14 amino acids. In DNA, the CDR3 is TGTGCCAGCAGTTACTCCGACTTGAATGAAAAACTGTTTTTT. This encodes CASSYSDLNEKLFF.

This rearrangement joins TRBV5-1 to TRBJ2-5; TRBD2 matches at 7 bases. The CDR3 has 16 residues. Per germline, CDR1 SGHRS and CDR2 YFSETQ. Trimming removed 0 bases from V and 2 bases from J; junction bases left unmatched: 7. The chain's CDR3 is CASSLGLAARQETQYF. The CDR3 DNA reads as TGCGCCAGCAGCTTGGGTCTAGCGGCCCGGCAAGAGACCCAGTACTTC.

The V gene is TRBV7-2, the J gene TRBJ1-2; D ambiguous. The CDR3 is 14 amino acids. Germline-derived CDR1 and CDR2 are SGHTA and FQGNSA. V lost 5 bases and J lost 6, with 16 bases in between. The CDR3, as DNA: TGTGCCAGCAGCAGATACGGAGGGTTGGATGGCTACACCTTC. This codes for CASSRYGGLDGYTF. Full variable domain (rest looked up from reference TRBV7-2 and TRBJ1-2): GAGVSQSPSNKVTEKGKDVELRCDPISGHTALYWYRQSLGQGLEFLIYFQGNSAPDKSGLPSDRFSAERTGGSVSTLTIQRTQQEDSAVYLCASSRYGGLDGYTFGSGTRLTVV.

The rearrangement uses TRBV10-2 and TRBJ1-1; D unresolved. This CDR3 contains 15 residues. Trimming stripped 4 bases from V and 0 bases from J, with 12 bases between. CDR1 and CDR2 (germline): WSHSY, SAAADI. CDR3 protein: CASSGSLGMNTEAFF. CDR3 bases: TGCGCCAGCAGTGGCTCCTTGGGGATGAACACTGAAGCTTTCTTT.

The gene calls are TRBV30 and TRBJ1-2, with D perhaps TRBD1 (6 bases). Between the trimmed V and J ends, which lost 3 bases and 8 bases, there was a span of 10 bases. Germline CDR1 reads GTSNPN; CDR2 reads SVGIG (reference sequence). This CDR3 has 11 amino acids. CDR3: CAWRQGGGYTF. The CDR3 DNA is TGTGCCTGGAGACAGGGTGGGGGCTACACCTTC.

This chain joins TRBV27 and TRBJ2-2; 8 nucleotides align to TRBD2. V lost 3 bases and J lost 0; bases outside the gene matches: 6. The CDR3 sequence is 17 residues long. CDR1 MNHEY and CDR2 SMNVEV come from the germline V gene (reference sequence). The CDR3 spells CASSLLAGGTNTGELFF. The DNA of the CDR3 is TGTGCCAGCAGTTTGTTGGCGGGAGGCACGAACACCGGGGAGCTGTTTTTT.

V is TRBV28 and J is TRBJ1-2; D remains unclear. Between the trimmed V and J ends, which lost 6 bases and 2 bases, there was a span of 10 bases. The CDR3 is made up of 13 amino acids. CDR1 is MDHEN and CDR2 is SYDVKM in the germline V gene. In DNA form, the CDR3 reads TGTGCCAGCAGCATCGTTGGGAACTATGGCTACACCTTC. It translates to CASSIVGNYGYTF.

The rearrangement uses TRBV11-2 and TRBJ2-7, with D unresolved. Trimming left V 1 base short and J 5 bases short, with 6 bases between. This CDR3 is built from 12 residues. CDR1 SGHAT and CDR2 FQNNGV come from the germline V gene. The CDR3 DNA sequence: TGTGCCAGCAGCTTAGTAGTGAACGAGCAGTACTTC. Translation gives CASSLVVNEQYF.

The rearrangement links TRBV12-5 to TRBJ1-1; no reliable D call. Germline values: CDR1 LGHNT, CDR2 FRNRAP. CDR3 size: 13 residues. The V end lost 6 bases, the J end lost 8 bases, and 16 bases lay between the germline ends. The CDR3 DNA follows: TGTGCTAGTGGCCCCCCTATGAGTGGCGAAGCTTTCTTT. Residues: CASGPPMSGEAFF.

The chain carries TRBV10-3 and TRBJ2-4; D is undetermined. V gave up 1 base and J gave up 8 bases, with 21 bases separating them. CDR1 and CDR2 from the germline V gene are ENHRY and SYGVKD. CDR3 length: 17 residues. CDR3 coding DNA: TGTGCCATCAGTGAGTACGGTTATCGGGCGGAAAGAGACATTCAGTACTTC. This gives the protein CAISEYGYRAERDIQYF.

A few counts support this clone. The genes are TRBV19 and TRBJ2-3; 10 nucleotides line up with TRBD2. In germline, CDR1 is LNHDA, CDR2 SQIVND (reference sequence). V lost 1 base, J lost 7 bases, and 5 bases stayed unmatched. The CDR3 is 15 amino acids. The CDR3 reads CASSIAGTSEHTQYF. The DNA for the CDR3 is TGTGCCAGTAGTATAGCCGGGACTAGCGAGCATACGCAGTATTTT.

The chain carries TRBV6-6 and TRBJ1-2; no clear D gene. The V gene lost 7 bases and the J gene lost 3 bases, with 9 bases spanning the gap. CDR1 and CDR2 (germline): MNHNY, SVGAGI (reference sequence). The CDR3 extends over 12 amino acids. The CDR3 is CASTGYDYGYTF. CDR3 in DNA: TGTGCCAGCACGGGATACGACTATGGCTACACCTTC.

The chain recombines TRBV5-1 with TRBJ2-7, with D tentatively TRBD1 or TRBD2 (6 bases each). The ends were cut back, 0 bases at V and 3 bases at J, with 13 bases in the middle. The germline V gene encodes CDR1 SGHRS and CDR2 YFSETQ. This CDR3 comprises 15 residues. This CDR3 reads CASSLEEGGSYEQYF. For the CDR3, the DNA is TGCGCCAGCAGCTTGGAGGAGGGGGGAAGCTACGAGCAGTACTTC.

CDR3 nucleotide sequence: TGTGCCAGCAGCGACGGTGCCCGGGGGACCTACGAGCAGTACTTC. This gives the protein CASSDGARGTYEQYF. The chain joins TRBV5-5 to TRBJ2-7, with D perhaps matching TRBD2 (6 bases). Trimming took 4 bases from V and 2 from J, leaving 16 bases between them. This CDR3 has 15 residues. Per the germline V gene, CDR1 is SGHKS and CDR2 is YYEKEE (reference sequence).

The rearrangement links TRBV7-9 to TRBJ1-2, with unresolved D. The germline CDR1 and CDR2 sequences are SEHNR and FQNEAQ (reference sequence). Trimming took off 2 bases at V and 5 bases at J, with 15 bases between the two ends. The CDR3 covers 15 residues. CDR3 region: CASSLLSGGKYGYTF. The CDR3 DNA reads as TGTGCCAGCAGCTTACTGTCAGGAGGGAAGTATGGCTACACCTTC. The variable domain in full, with the rest retrieved from reference TRBV7-9 and TRBJ1-2, is DTGVSQNPRHKITKRGQNVTFRCDPISEHNRLYWYRQTLGQGPEFLTYFQNEAQLEKSRLLSDRFSAERPKGSFSTLEIQRTEQGDSAMYLCASSLLSGGKYGYTFGSGTRLTVV.

This chain links TRBV11-3 with TRBJ2-1; the D call may be TRBD1 or TRBD2 (5 bases each). CDR1 is SGHNT, CDR2 YENEEA, per germline. V gave up 1 base and J gave up 11 bases, with 12 bases separating them. The CDR3 consists of 13 residues. The CDR3, as DNA: TGTGCCAGCAGCTTAGGGGGGTCCGGACAGCAGTTCTTC. Its protein is CASSLGGSGQQFF.

The chain combines TRBV7-9 with TRBJ1-1; 10 nucleotides align to TRBD1. The germline V gene has CDR1 SEHNR and CDR2 FQNEAQ (reference sequence). This CDR3 contains 15 residues. Unmatched junction bases numbered 6, after V lost 5 bases and J lost 3 bases. This chain's CDR3 is CASSPGQGGYTEAFF. Written as DNA, the CDR3 is TGTGCCAGCAGCCCAGGACAGGGGGGATACACTGAAGCTTTCTTT.

This chain uses TRBV5-1 with TRBJ2-5; D call uncertain. CDR3 length: 13 residues. In germline, CDR1 is SGHRS, CDR2 YFSETQ. Between the trimmed V and J ends, which lost 4 bases and 3 bases, there was a span of 10 bases. The CDR3 spells CASSRQQKETQYF. The CDR3 DNA is TGCGCCAGCAGCCGACAACAAAAAGAGACCCAGTACTTC.